These 22 T cell receptor beta chains were all obtained from the same sample, sequenced in a study of neurological immune-mediated disorders. TCRdb recomputed calls from the 5' RACE reads with MiXCR, one row per CDR3 protein. Of about 89,000 distinct CDR3 sequences in the sample, 2% to 3% were seen once. The sequencing input was PBMCs. These receptors were collected from a woman in her 30s with multiple sclerosis.

In its sample, this clonotype was seen many times. The genes are TRBV20-1 and TRBJ1-4, with D tentatively TRBD1 (6 bases). Trimming took off 6 bases at V and 7 bases at J, with 18 bases between the two ends. The CDR3 extends over 14 amino acids. CDR1 is DFQATT, CDR2 SNEGSKA, per germline (reference sequence). CDR3 DNA: TGCAGTGCGGTCGCAGGGGATAGGGTTGAAAAACTGTTTTTT. Its protein is CSAVAGDRVEKLFF.

Ten or more counts support this clonotype. This rearrangement joins TRBV20-1 to TRBJ1-1, with 7 positions matching TRBD1. V trimming: 1 base; J trimming: 0 bases; junction bases outside the gene matches: 2. Germline V lookup: CDR1 DFQATT, CDR2 SNEGSKA (reference sequence). The CDR3 totals 14 residues. CDR3 sequence reads: CSARGTGVNTEAFF. The CDR3 bases are TGCAGTGCTAGAGGCACAGGGGTGAACACTGAAGCTTTCTTT.

This clonotype was observed many times. The chain recombines TRBV20-1 with TRBJ2-3, with D possibly matching TRBD1 (6 bases). Between the trimmed V and J ends, which lost 1 base and 1 base, there was a span of 12 bases. In germline, CDR1 is DFQATT, CDR2 SNEGSKA (reference sequence). This CDR3 is 15 amino acids long. In DNA, the CDR3 is TGCAGTGCTAGAGGAAACAACAGGGGCACAGATACGCAGTATTTT. This gives the protein CSARGNNRGTDTQYF.

On this clonotype itself: A much larger clone sits a single nucleotide away, making a read error possible. This sequence joins TRBV20-1 and TRBJ2-1; tentative D call: TRBD2 (5 bases). Between the trimmed V and J ends, which lost 4 bases and 10 bases, there was a span of 14 bases. The germline CDR1 and CDR2 sequences are DFQATT and SNEGSKA (reference sequence). The CDR3 spans 12 residues. The CDR3: CSAIDLAKEQFF. The CDR3 region has the DNA TGCAGTGCTATCGACCTAGCAAAAGAGCAGTTCTTC.

This clonotype was seen ten or more times. This chain uses TRBV12-3 or TRBV12-4 with TRBJ1-5; D is uncertain. The CDR3 spans 12 residues. Trimming left V 5 bases short and J 5 bases short, with 7 bases between. The CDR3 DNA is TGTGCCAGCAGTCCAGGCGATCAGCCCCAGCATTTT. It yields the protein CASSPGDQPQHF.

This clonotype was found many times. The V gene is TRBV7-9, the J gene TRBJ1-1; D gene uncertain. Germline assignment: CDR1 SEHNR and CDR2 FQNEAQ (reference sequence). V gave up 1 base and J gave up 3 bases, with 3 bases separating them. This CDR3 comprises 12 residues. In DNA form, the CDR3 reads TGTGCCAGCAGCTTAGTAGACACTGAAGCTTTCTTT. It codes for CASSLVDTEAFF.

Many counts were recorded for this clonotype. The CDR3 nucleotides are TGTGCCAGCAGCTTGGGACAGAATGACGAGCAGTACTTC. Translating it yields CASSLGQNDEQYF. J is TRBJ2-7 and V is TRBV5-6, with D perhaps TRBD1 (5 bases). The germline V and J ends were trimmed by 0 bases and 5 bases, with 9 bases remaining between them. Germline-derived CDR1 and CDR2 are SGHDT and YYEEEE. The CDR3 loop spans 13 amino acids.

This clonotype was recorded many times. V usage is TRBV19 and J usage is TRBJ1-5, with TRBD1 as a possible D gene (5 bases). CDR3 length: 14 residues. V lost 4 bases and J lost 11, with 18 bases in between. The germline V gene has CDR1 LNHDA and CDR2 SQIVND (reference sequence). CDR3 protein: CASSTRQIRRSQHF. CDR3 nucleotide sequence: TGTGCCAGTAGTACCAGACAGATCCGCCGATCCCAGCATTTT.

V and J are TRBV28 and TRBJ2-2; 8 bases line up with TRBD2. The CDR3 contains 16 residues. The J segment lost 1 base and the V segment lost 6 bases, leaving 7 bases of the junction unmatched. CDR1 is MDHEN and CDR2 is SYDVKM in the germline V gene. The CDR3 spells CASSLPGLGNTGELFF. The CDR3 DNA is TGTGCCAGCAGCTTACCGGGACTAGGGAACACCGGGGAGCTGTTTTTT.

This clonotype was found many times. The rearrangement uses TRBV6-6 and TRBJ2-7; 7 bases agree with TRBD1. The V gene's germline CDR1 is MNHNY and CDR2 SVGAGI (reference sequence). The CDR3 extends over 14 amino acids. Losses at the gene ends were 4 bases for V and 8 bases for J; bases not matched to a gene: 11. The CDR3 nucleotides are TGTGCCAGCAGTTCGAGGCAGGGGGTGAGGAAGCAGTACTTC. Its protein product is CASSSRQGVRKQYF.

This clonotype was counted ten times or more. The J gene is TRBJ2-1, the V gene TRBV6-6; 7 bases align to TRBD2. With 6 bases clipped from V and 6 bases from J, the junction kept 11 bases outside the gene matches. Germline CDR1 MNHNY, CDR2 SVGAGI (reference sequence). The CDR3 runs 15 residues. The CDR3: CASRTSQTSSNEQFF. The CDR3 DNA reads TGTGCCAGCAGAACCTCCCAGACTAGCAGCAATGAGCAGTTCTTC.

This clonotype was detected many times. The chain recombines TRBV20-1 with TRBJ2-1; D gene uncertain. V was pared by 8 bases and J by 1 base, with 15 bases between. This CDR3 contains 14 residues. Germline V CDR1 and CDR2: DFQATT, SNEGSKA (reference sequence). CDR3 in DNA: TGCAGTCCCCTAGGCCCACCTTCCTACAATGAGCAGTTCTTC. Protein sequence: CSPLGPPSYNEQFF.

This clonotype was counted at least ten times. This sequence joins TRBV28 and TRBJ2-1; no firm D call. V was cut by 10 bases and J by 5 bases, with 15 bases left in between. The CDR3 loop spans 13 amino acids. From germline, CDR1 is MDHEN and CDR2 SYDVKM. The CDR3 nucleotides read TGTGCCATAACCCCCTCCGACCACAATGAGCAGTTCTTC. It is translated as CAITPSDHNEQFF.

This clonotype showed up many times. This rearrangement joins TRBV20-1 to TRBJ2-2; 13 positions match TRBD2. CDR1 is DFQATT, CDR2 SNEGSKA, per germline (reference sequence). CDR3 size: 15 residues. Unmatched junction bases numbered 5, after V lost 3 bases and J lost 7 bases. This CDR3 reads CSASGTSGINGELFF. As DNA, the CDR3 is TGCAGTGCTAGCGGGACTAGCGGGATCAACGGGGAGCTGTTTTTT.

This clonotype was recorded many times. The gene calls are TRBV5-5 and TRBJ2-5, with D maybe TRBD2 (6 bases). Germline CDR1 is SGHKS and CDR2 is YYEKEE (reference sequence). Trimming stripped 10 bases from V and 5 bases from J, with 27 bases between. This CDR3 contains 16 residues. The CDR3 bases are TGTGCCTCAACTGGGAGGAACCATCTAAACTGGGAGACCCAGTACTTC. The encoded protein is CASTGRNHLNWETQYF.

This clonotype was seen at least ten times. The genes are TRBV9 and TRBJ1-6, with TRBD1 matching 9 bases. Germline-derived CDR1 and CDR2 are SGDLS and YYNGEE. Trimming took 4 bases from V and 10 from J; bases not matched to a gene: 9. This CDR3 has 15 amino acids. CDR3 in amino acids: CASSPLPGTGSPLHF. The DNA of the CDR3 is TGTGCCAGCAGCCCACTCCCCGGGACAGGGTCACCCCTCCACTTT.

The chain combines TRBV30 with TRBJ1-3; no definite D call. CDR3 size: 11 residues. The germline CDR1 and CDR2 sequences are GTSNPN and SVGIG (reference sequence). The CDR3 loop reads CGLILGNTIYF. For the CDR3, the DNA is TGTGGCCTAATCCTCGGAAACACCATATATTTT.

This clonotype has ten or more counts. The chain couples TRBV7-9 to TRBJ2-2, with 9 bases aligning to TRBD1. The CDR3 length is 15 residues. Unmatched junction bases numbered 9, after V lost 6 bases and J lost 7 bases. CDR1 is SEHNR, CDR2 FQNEAQ, per germline (reference sequence). The DNA for the CDR3 is TGTGCCAGCAGTTCAAGGGGACAGGGCGACGGGGAGCTGTTTTTT. The encoded protein is CASSSRGQGDGELFF.

Many counts were recorded for this clonotype. This rearrangement joins TRBV6-5 to TRBJ2-3, with 10 bases fitting TRBD2. This CDR3 has 17 amino acids. The ends lost 2 bases at V and 2 bases at J; junction bases unmatched: 7. Per germline, CDR1 MNHEY and CDR2 SVGAGI. The CDR3 nucleotides are TGTGCCAGCAGTTACAGGGTGCTAGCGGGAGTCACAGATACGCAGTATTTT. Translated: CASSYRVLAGVTDTQYF.

This clonotype was detected ten times or more. The CDR3 bases are TGTGCCAGCAGCCGTGCGGGGGACAGAGCCTACGAGCAGTACTTC. Protein: CASSRAGDRAYEQYF. V usage is TRBV7-8 and J usage is TRBJ2-7; D might be TRBD1 or TRBD2, each matching 7 bases. The CDR3 is 15 amino acids. CDR1 is SGHVS, CDR2 FQNEAQ, per germline. V was clipped by 5 bases and J by 2 bases, with 16 bases between them.

This clonotype was observed many times. The genes are TRBV29-1 and TRBJ2-1; D remains unclear. V dropped 1 base and J dropped 4 bases, with 5 bases sitting between them. The CDR3 runs to 12 residues. Germline CDR1 is SQVTM and CDR2 is ANQGSEA. This CDR3 is CSVEGSYNEQFF. CDR3 DNA sequence: TGCAGCGTTGAAGGGAGTTACAATGAGCAGTTCTTC.

This clonotype was counted ten times or more. The chain has TRBV12-3 or TRBV12-4 and TRBJ1-5; D not certain. There are 15 residues in the CDR3. Trimming left V 6 bases short and J 2 bases short, with 14 bases between. This CDR3 is CASRSAGRGNQPQHF. Written as DNA, the CDR3 is TGTGCCAGCAGATCCGCTGGACGGGGCAATCAGCCCCAGCATTTT.